This T cell receptor beta chain was captured in a study of blood T cell repertoires in COVID-19. Study background: Some COVID-19 samples were acute and others convalescent; all came from the United States, Italy and Spain. Sources were T cells, B-cell-depleted T cells, or PBMCs; the material itself was cDNA or gDNA.

Original handling: Nucleated cell number was recorded as an estimate derived from reference gene primer amplification. Measured with immunoSEQ multiplex PCR; TCRdb has only the in-frame clones, and not every one. V, J and clone size reflect that table, while D and trimming were determined from the DNA. The data show a few hundred thousand clones, more than 80% seen once. Trimming took off 8 bases at V and 7 bases at J, with 14 bases between the two ends. Germline loops: CDR1 MNHEY, CDR2 SVGAGI. The CDR3 length is 13 residues. The genes are TRBV6-5 and TRBJ1-4; D is unclear. Sequencing was done on a sample of peripheral blood. This TCR was recovered from a woman older than 75 with acute or convalescent COVID-19. CDR3 coding DNA: TGTGCCAGCGGCGTGGGGAGAGCTGAAAAACTGTTTTTT. This translates into CASGVGRAEKLFF.